This T cell receptor beta chain is drawn from a study of blood T cell repertoires in COVID-19. Study background: The samples span acute and convalescent COVID-19 from the United States, Italy and Spain.

Original analysis: Reference gene primer amplification gave estimated nucleated cell counts. Clones were read by immunoSEQ multiplex PCR, and TCRdb kept only the in-frame ones, dropping some. The D gene and trimming were derived from the DNA, and the V and J assignments and clone size from that table. The table shows roughly 250,000 clones, with about 79% occurring only once. The germline V gene encodes CDR1 LGHDT and CDR2 YNNKEL (reference sequence). V dropped 2 bases and J dropped 2 bases, with 10 bases sitting between them. CDR3 length equals 14 residues. Sequencing was carried out using peripheral blood. The gene calls are TRBV3-1 (or the pseudogene TRBV3-2) and TRBJ2-7; D ambiguous. This sequence was found in a woman aged 80 or over with acute or convalescent COVID-19. CDR3 sequence (DNA): TGTGCCAGCAGCCAAAACAGTCGGACCTACGAGCAGTACTTC. Its protein is CASSQNSRTYEQYF.